This TCR beta chain was captured by sequencing in a study of glioma-infiltrating T cells after dendritic cell vaccination. General observations from the study: The cohort had few patients with full blood and tumor sets. Survival was not directly related to TCR clonality in these patients.

With respect to this clone: The antigen remains undetermined.

PBMC were collected before vaccination, two weeks after the third vaccination, and at progression. J lost 8 bases, V lost 3 bases, and 11 bases had no gene match. The CDR3 covers 16 residues. Germline V CDR1 and CDR2: SGHVS, FQNEAQ. The table came from immunoSEQ multiplex PCR; TCRdb's copy has only in-frame clones and leaves some out. This sample has fewer than 85,000 clones, with 82% found just once. The clonotype originates from a human donor with glioblastoma. The sequencing used blood, collected before dendritic cell vaccination. The rearrangement links TRBV7-8 to TRBJ2-2; 8 positions match TRBD2. The CDR3 DNA is TGTGCCAGCAGCTTTGGCAGCGGGAGTCTTACGGGGGAGCTGTTTTTT. Translation gives CASSFGSGSLTGELFF.